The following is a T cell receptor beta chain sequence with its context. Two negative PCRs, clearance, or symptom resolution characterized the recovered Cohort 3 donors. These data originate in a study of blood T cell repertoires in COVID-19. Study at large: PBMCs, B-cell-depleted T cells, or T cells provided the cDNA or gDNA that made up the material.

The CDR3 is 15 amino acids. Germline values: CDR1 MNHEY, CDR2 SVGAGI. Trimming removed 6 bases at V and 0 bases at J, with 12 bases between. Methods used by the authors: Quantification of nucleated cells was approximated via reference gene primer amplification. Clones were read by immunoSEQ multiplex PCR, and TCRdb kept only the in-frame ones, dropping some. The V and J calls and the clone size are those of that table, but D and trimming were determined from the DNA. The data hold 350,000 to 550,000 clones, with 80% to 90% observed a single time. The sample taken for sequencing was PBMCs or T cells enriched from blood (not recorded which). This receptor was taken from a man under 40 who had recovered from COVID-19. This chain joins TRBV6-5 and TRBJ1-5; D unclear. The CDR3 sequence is CASSPGDYSNQPQHF. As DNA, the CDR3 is TGTGCCAGCAGCCCCGGGGATTATAGCAATCAGCCCCAGCATTTT.